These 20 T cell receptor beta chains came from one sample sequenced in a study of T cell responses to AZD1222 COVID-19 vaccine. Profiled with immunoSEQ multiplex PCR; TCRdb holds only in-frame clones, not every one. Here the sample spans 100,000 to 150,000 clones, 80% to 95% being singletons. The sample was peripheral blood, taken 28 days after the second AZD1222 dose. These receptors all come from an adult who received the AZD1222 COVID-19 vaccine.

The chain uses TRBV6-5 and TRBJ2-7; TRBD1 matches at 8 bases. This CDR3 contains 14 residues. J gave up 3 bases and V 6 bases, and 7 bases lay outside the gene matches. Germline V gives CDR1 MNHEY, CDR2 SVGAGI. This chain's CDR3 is CASSLNRGDYEQYF. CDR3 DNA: TGTGCCAGCAGCCTCAACAGGGGGGACTACGAGCAGTACTTC.

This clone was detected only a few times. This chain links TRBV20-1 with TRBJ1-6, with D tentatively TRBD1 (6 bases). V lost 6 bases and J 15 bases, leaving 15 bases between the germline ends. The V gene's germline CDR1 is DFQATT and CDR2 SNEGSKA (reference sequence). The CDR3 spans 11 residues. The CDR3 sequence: CSAHRERILHF. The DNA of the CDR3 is TGCAGTGCCCACAGGGAAAGGATCCTCCACTTT.

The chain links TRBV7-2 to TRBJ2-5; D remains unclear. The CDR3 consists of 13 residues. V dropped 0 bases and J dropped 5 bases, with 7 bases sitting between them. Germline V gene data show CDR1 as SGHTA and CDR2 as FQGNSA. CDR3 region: CASSLAAWETQYF. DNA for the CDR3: TGTGCCAGCAGCTTAGCAGCTTGGGAGACCCAGTACTTC.

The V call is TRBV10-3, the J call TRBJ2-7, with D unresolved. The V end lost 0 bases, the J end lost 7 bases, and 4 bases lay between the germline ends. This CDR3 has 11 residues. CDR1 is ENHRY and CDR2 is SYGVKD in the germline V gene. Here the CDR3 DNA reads TGTGCCATCAGTGAGTCGAGGGAGCAGTACTTC. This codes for CAISESREQYF.

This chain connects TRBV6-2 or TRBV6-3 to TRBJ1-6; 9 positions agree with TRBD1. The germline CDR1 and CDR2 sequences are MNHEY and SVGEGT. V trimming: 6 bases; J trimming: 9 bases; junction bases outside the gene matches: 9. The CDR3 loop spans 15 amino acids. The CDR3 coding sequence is TGTGCCAGCAGCCCCGGGACAGGGAATCGTTCACCCCTCCACTTT. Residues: CASSPGTGNRSPLHF.

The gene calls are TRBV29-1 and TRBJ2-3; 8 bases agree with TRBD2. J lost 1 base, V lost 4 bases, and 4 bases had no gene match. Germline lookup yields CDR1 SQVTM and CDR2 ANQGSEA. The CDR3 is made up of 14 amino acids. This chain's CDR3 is CSVGAAGGTDTQYF. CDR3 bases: TGCAGCGTTGGCGCAGCGGGGGGCACAGATACGCAGTATTTT.

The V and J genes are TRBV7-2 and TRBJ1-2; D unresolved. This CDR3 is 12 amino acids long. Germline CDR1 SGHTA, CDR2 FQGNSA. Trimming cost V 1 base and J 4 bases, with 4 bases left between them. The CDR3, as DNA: TGTGCCAGCAGCTTAGGAGTCTATGGCTACACCTTC. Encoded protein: CASSLGVYGYTF. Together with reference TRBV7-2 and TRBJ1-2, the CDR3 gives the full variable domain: GAGVSQSPSNKVTEKGKDVELRCDPISGHTALYWYRQSLGQGLEFLIYFQGNSAPDKSGLPSDRFSAERTGGSVSTLTIQRTQQEDSAVYLCASSLGVYGYTFGSGTRLTVV.

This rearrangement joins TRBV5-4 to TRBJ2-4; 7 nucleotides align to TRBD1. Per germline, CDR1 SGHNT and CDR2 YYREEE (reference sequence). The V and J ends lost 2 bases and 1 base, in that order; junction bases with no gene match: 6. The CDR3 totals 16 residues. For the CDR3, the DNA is TGTGCCAGCAGCTTCGTGTCGGGACAGGCCAAAAACATTCAGTACTTC. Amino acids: CASSFVSGQAKNIQYF.

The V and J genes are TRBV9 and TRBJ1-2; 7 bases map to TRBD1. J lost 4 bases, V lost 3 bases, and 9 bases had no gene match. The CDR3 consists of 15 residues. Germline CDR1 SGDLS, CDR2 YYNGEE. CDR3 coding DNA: TGTGCCAGCAGCGACGGGGACAGCAGGGGCTATGGCTACACCTTC. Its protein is CASSDGDSRGYGYTF.

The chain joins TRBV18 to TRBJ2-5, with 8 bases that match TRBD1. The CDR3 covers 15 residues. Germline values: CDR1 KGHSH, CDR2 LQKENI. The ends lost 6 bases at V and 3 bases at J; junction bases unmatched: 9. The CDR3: CASSSEDRAKETQYF. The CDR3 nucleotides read TGTGCCAGCTCCTCGGAGGACAGGGCGAAAGAGACCCAGTACTTC.

CDR3 in amino acids: CASSWERGPHNEQFF. The CDR3 nucleotides read TGTGCCAGCAGTTGGGAGCGGGGCCCTCACAATGAGCAGTTCTTC. This chain joins TRBV7-6 and TRBJ2-1, with TRBD2 matching over 7 bases. The junction had 10 bases not matched to a gene; V was cut back by 6 bases and J by 5 bases. The CDR3 has 15 residues. Germline V lookup: CDR1 SGHVS, CDR2 FNYEAQ. The full variable domain, completed using reference TRBV7-6 and TRBJ2-1, is GAGVSQSPRYKVTKRGQDVALRCDPISGHVSLYWYRQALGQGPEFLTYFNYEAQQDKSGLPNDRFSAERPEGSISTLTIQRTEQRDSAMYRCASSWERGPHNEQFFGPGTRLTVL.

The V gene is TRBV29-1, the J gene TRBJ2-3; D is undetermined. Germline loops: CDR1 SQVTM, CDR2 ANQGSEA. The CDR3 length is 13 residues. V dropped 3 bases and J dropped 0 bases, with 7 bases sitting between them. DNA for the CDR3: TGCAGCGTTGACTTGTACAGCACAGATACGCAGTATTTT. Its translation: CSVDLYSTDTQYF.

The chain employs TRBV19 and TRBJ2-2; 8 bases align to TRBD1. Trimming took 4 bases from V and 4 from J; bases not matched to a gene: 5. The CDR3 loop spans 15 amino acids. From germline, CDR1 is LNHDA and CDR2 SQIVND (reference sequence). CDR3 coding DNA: TGTGCCAGTAGTAGGCAGGGGGCGGGCACCGGGGAGCTGTTTTTT. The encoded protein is CASSRQGAGTGELFF.

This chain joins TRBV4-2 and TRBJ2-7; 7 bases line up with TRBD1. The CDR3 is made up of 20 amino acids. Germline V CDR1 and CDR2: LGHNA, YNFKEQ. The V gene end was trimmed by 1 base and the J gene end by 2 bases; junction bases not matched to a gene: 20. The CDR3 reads CASSQGWNFGTGQETYEQYF. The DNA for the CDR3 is TGTGCCAGCAGCCAAGGATGGAATTTTGGGACCGGACAGGAGACCTACGAGCAGTACTTC.

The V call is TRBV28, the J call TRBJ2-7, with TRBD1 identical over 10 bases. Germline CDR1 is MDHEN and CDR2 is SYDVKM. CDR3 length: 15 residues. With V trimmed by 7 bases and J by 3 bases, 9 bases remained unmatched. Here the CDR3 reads CASTDPTGGNYEQYF. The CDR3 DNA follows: TGTGCCAGCACCGACCCGACAGGGGGCAACTACGAGCAGTACTTC.

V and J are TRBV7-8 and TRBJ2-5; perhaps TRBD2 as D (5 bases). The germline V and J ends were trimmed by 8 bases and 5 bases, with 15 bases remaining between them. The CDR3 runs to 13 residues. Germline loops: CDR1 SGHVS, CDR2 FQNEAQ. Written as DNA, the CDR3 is TGTGCCAGCGCTTACGGACTCATGGAGACCCAGTACTTC. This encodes CASAYGLMETQYF.

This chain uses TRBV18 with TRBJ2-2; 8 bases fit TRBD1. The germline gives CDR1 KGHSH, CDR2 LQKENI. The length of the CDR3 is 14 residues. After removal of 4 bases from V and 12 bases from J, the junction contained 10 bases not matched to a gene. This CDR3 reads CASSQAGGAEKLFF. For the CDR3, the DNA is TGTGCCAGCTCACAAGCAGGGGGCGCGGAGAAGCTGTTTTTT.

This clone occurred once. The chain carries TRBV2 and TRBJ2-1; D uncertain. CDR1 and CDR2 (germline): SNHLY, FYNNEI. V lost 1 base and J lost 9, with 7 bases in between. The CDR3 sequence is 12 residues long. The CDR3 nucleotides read TGTGCCAGCAGTGAAGGAGCGACTGAGCAGTTCTTC. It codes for CASSEGATEQFF. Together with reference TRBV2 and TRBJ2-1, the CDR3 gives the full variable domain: EPEVTQTPSHQVTQMGQEVILRCVPISNHLYFYWYRQILGQKVEFLVSFYNNEISEKSEIFDDQFSVERPDGSNFTLKIRSTKLEDSAMYFCASSEGATEQFFGPGTRLTVL.

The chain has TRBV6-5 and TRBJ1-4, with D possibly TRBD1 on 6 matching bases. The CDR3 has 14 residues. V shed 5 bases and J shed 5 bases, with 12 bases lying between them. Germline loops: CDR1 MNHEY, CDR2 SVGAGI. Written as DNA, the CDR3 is TGTGCCAGCAGTCTCAGGGGTTACAATGAAAAACTGTTTTTT. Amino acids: CASSLRGYNEKLFF.

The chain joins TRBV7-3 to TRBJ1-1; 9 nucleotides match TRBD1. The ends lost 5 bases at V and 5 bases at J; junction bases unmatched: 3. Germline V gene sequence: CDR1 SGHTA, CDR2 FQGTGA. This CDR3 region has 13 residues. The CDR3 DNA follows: TGTGCCAGCAGCCCCGGGACAGGGACTGAAGCTTTCTTT. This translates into CASSPGTGTEAFF.